The 14 T cell receptor beta chains below were found in one sample sequenced in a study of blood T cell repertoires in COVID-19. Measured with immunoSEQ multiplex PCR; TCRdb has only the in-frame clones, and not every one. This sample has about 78,000 clones, with more than 80% found just once. Input material: peripheral blood. The receptors derive from a woman older than 75 with acute or convalescent COVID-19.

V gene TRBV9 combines with J gene TRBJ1-3; D may be TRBD1 (5 bases). The germline V gene encodes CDR1 SGDLS and CDR2 YYNGEE. V shed 5 bases and J shed 0 bases, with 15 bases lying between them. There are 16 residues in the CDR3. The CDR3 nucleotides read TGTGCCAGCAGTGGTACGGGGGGAAGCTCTGGAAACACCATATATTTT. Amino acids: CASSGTGGSSGNTIYF. Looking up the rest from reference TRBV9 and TRBJ1-3 gives the full variable domain: DSGVTQTPKHLITATGQRVTLRCSPRSGDLSVYWYQQSLDQGLQFLIQYYNGEERAKGNILERFSAQQFPDLHSELNLSSLELGDSALYFCASSGTGGSSGNTIYFGEGSWLTVV.

This sequence joins TRBV29-1 and TRBJ1-2; the D is unclear. The V end lost 4 bases, the J end lost 6 bases, and 9 bases lay between the germline ends. Germline CDR1 and CDR2: SQVTM and ANQGSEA. CDR3 size: 11 residues. CDR3 bases: TGCAGCGTTGTAACGGAGCATGGCTACACCTTC. Translation gives CSVVTEHGYTF.

The chain carries TRBV5-1 and TRBJ2-4, with D maybe TRBD1 (5 bases). Trimming took 1 base from V and 5 from J, leaving 10 bases between them. This CDR3 has 14 amino acids. Germline V gives CDR1 SGHRS, CDR2 YFSETQ. CDR3 amino acids: CASSLQGAENIQYF. The CDR3 DNA reads TGCGCCAGCAGCTTGCAGGGCGCAGAAAACATTCAGTACTTC.

This rearrangement joins TRBV15 to TRBJ1-2, with 7 bases identical to TRBD1. The CDR3 totals 16 residues. Looked up from germline, CDR1 is LNHNV and CDR2 is YYDKDF (reference sequence). After removal of 0 bases from V and 7 bases from J, the junction contained 11 bases not matched to a gene. CDR3 DNA: TGTGCCACCAGCAGAGATCGAAGGACAGGCTTGGGTGGCTACACCTTC. Protein sequence: CATSRDRRTGLGGYTF.

The chain carries TRBV19 and TRBJ2-2, with 8 bases identical to TRBD1. The germline V gene encodes CDR1 LNHDA and CDR2 SQIVND (reference sequence). The CDR3 is made up of 15 amino acids. V shed 3 bases and J 6 bases; nucleotides not matched to a gene: 6. This CDR3 reads CASSIGRGLPGELFF. The CDR3 coding sequence is TGTGCCAGTAGTATTGGCAGGGGGCTGCCCGGGGAGCTGTTTTTT.

The V call is TRBV25-1, the J call TRBJ2-2; 7 positions agree with TRBD2. The J segment lost 6 bases and the V segment lost 2 bases, leaving 12 bases of the junction unmatched. This CDR3 is 17 amino acids long. Germline lookup yields CDR1 MGHDK and CDR2 SYGVNS. The CDR3, as DNA: TGTGCCAGCAGTGAACGCCGTGGACGGGGGGATCCCGGGGAGCTGTTTTTT. It specifies CASSERRGRGDPGELFF.

This chain uses TRBV2 with TRBJ2-5; tentatively, D is TRBD1 (5 bases). Looked up from germline, CDR1 is SNHLY and CDR2 is FYNNEI. The CDR3 loop spans 14 amino acids. Trimming removed 6 bases at V and 4 bases at J, with 15 bases between. CDR3 bases: TGTGCCAGCAGGAAGGACACCAAGGGAGAGACCCAGTACTTC. It codes for CASRKDTKGETQYF.

V and J are TRBV7-7 and TRBJ2-1; TRBD2 matches at 9 bases. J was trimmed by 9 bases and V by 1 base; bases with no gene match: 7. Germline CDR1 and CDR2: SSHAT and FNYEAQ (reference sequence). The CDR3 has 15 residues. CDR3 residues: CASSLGEGGGAEQFF. The CDR3, as DNA: TGTGCCAGCAGCTTAGGAGAAGGCGGGGGGGCTGAGCAGTTCTTC. Full variable domain (missing parts from reference TRBV7-7 and TRBJ2-1): GAGVSQSPRYKVTKRGQDVTLRCDPISSHATLYWYQQALGQGPEFLTYFNYEAQPDKSGLPSDRFSAERPEGSISTLTIQRTEQRDSAMYRCASSLGEGGGAEQFFGPGTRLTVL.

The chain joins TRBV7-6 to TRBJ2-7; 11 bases align to TRBD2. Germline trimming cut 4 bases from V and 2 bases from J; bases unmatched to any gene: 4. The CDR3 loop spans 15 amino acids. The germline V gene has CDR1 SGHVS and CDR2 FNYEAQ. The CDR3: CASSSLAGATYEQYF. As DNA, the CDR3 is TGTGCCAGCAGCTCACTAGCGGGAGCTACCTACGAGCAGTACTTC.

This rearrangement joins TRBV5-1 to TRBJ2-1; D unresolved. The CDR3 is 15 amino acids. Trimming removed 0 bases from V and 5 bases from J, with 12 bases in between. Germline CDR1 SGHRS, CDR2 YFSETQ. CDR3 residues: CASSLATTPDNEQFF. CDR3 bases: TGCGCCAGCAGCTTGGCGACAACACCGGACAATGAGCAGTTCTTC.

The chain uses TRBV11-3 and TRBJ2-1; 13 nucleotides align to TRBD2. Germline V gene lookup returns CDR1 SGHNT and CDR2 YENEEA. V lost 1 base to trimming and J lost 7 bases; unmatched junction nucleotides: 4. The CDR3 is 16 residues long. The CDR3 spells CASSLGTSGGANEQFF. Here the CDR3 DNA reads TGTGCCAGCAGCTTAGGAACTAGCGGGGGGGCGAATGAGCAGTTCTTC.

This rearrangement joins TRBV10-3 to TRBJ2-2, with D maybe TRBD1 (6 bases). The CDR3 totals 14 residues. Germline V gene data show CDR1 as ENHRY and CDR2 as SYGVKD. V dropped 7 bases and J dropped 2 bases, with 11 bases sitting between them. CDR3 nucleotides: TGTGCCATCACAGGACAGCAAAACACCGGGGAGCTGTTTTTT. This encodes CAITGQQNTGELFF.

CDR3 protein: CASSLKTGTVPEKLFF. The CDR3 DNA follows: TGCGCCAGCAGCTTAAAGACAGGGACGGTTCCTGAAAAACTGTTTTTT. J is TRBJ1-4 and V is TRBV5-1, with TRBD1 identical over 7 bases. CDR1 SGHRS and CDR2 YFSETQ come from the germline V gene. Losses at the gene ends were 2 bases for V and 7 bases for J; bases not matched to a gene: 11. The CDR3 totals 16 residues.

This chain uses TRBV2 with TRBJ2-1; 7 bases line up with TRBD2. CDR1 and CDR2 (germline): SNHLY, FYNNEI. This CDR3 is built from 16 residues. J lost 0 bases, V lost 4 bases, and 6 bases had no gene match. CDR3 DNA sequence: TGTGCCAGCAGTGTAGGAGGGAGGGACTCCTACAATGAGCAGTTCTTC. It yields the protein CASSVGGRDSYNEQFF.